These T cell receptor beta chains were read from a single sample in a study of cytomegalovirus exposure and HLA in healthy donors. The protocol was immunoSEQ multiplex PCR, while the TCRdb copy is restricted to in-frame clones and leaves out a portion. The repertoire holds under 200,000 clones, with about 77% as singletons. Input material: PBMCs. All receptors come from a man aged 25 to 45 in good health and CMV-seronegative. The CDR3 runs from the conserved cysteine through the conserved F or W. The D gene is left open where the match is weak. The size of a clone is reported for some rows only, either as once, few or many, or as a class for expanded clones.

J gene	V gene	D gene	clone size	CDR3 DNA	CDR3 protein
TRBJ2-5	TRBV7-2	TRBD2	.	TGTGCCAGCAGCTTAGCAGCGGGGGGGCTGGAGACCCAGTACTTC	CASSLAAGGLETQYF
TRBJ2-5	TRBV20-1	.	.	TGCAGTGCACACAGGTTGGAGACCCAGTACTTC	CSAHRLETQYF
TRBJ1-2	TRBV7-9	.	.	TGTGCCAGCAGCTTAGCGGATTGGGGGGGGAATCTATATGGCTACACCTTC	CASSLADWGGNLYGYTF
TRBJ2-5	TRBV19	.	.	TGTGCCAGTAGTAACGGACTAAGACAAGAGACCCAGTACTTC	CASSNGLRQETQYF
TRBJ2-2	TRBV7-3	.	few	TGTGCCAGCAGCTTTGGGAGGAACACCGGGGAGCTGTTTTTT	CASSFGRNTGELFF
TRBJ2-2	TRBV6-5	.	.	TGTGCCAGCGGAGCAGGGATTCCAAACACCGGGGAGCTGTTTTTT	CASGAGIPNTGELFF
TRBJ1-2	TRBV11-1	TRBD1	once	TGTGCCAGCAGCTTAGCCCAGGGGGCAGGAAAATGGTCCTTC	CASSLAQGAGKWSF
TRBJ1-6	TRBV11-2	.	.	TGTGCCAGCACCCTCCAGGGCGGTTTGCCAAATTCACCCCTCCACTTT	CASTLQGGLPNSPLHF
TRBJ1-1	TRBV11-3	.	.	TGTGCCAGCAGCTTTTATGGGGGGACTGAAGCTTTCTTT	CASSFYGGTEAFF
TRBJ2-1	TRBV10-1	TRBD1	once	TGCGCCAGCAGCGACAGGGCGTCCTACAATGAGCAGTTCTTC	CASSDRASYNEQFF
TRBJ1-2	TRBV29-1	.	.	TGCAGCGTTGAGGGGCAGGACTATGGCTACACCTTC	CSVEGQDYGYTF
TRBJ2-7	TRBV5-1	TRBD1	.	TGCGCCAGCAGCTCCCGACAGGGCGTACCCTACGAGCAGTACTTC	CASSSRQGVPYEQYF
TRBJ2-5	TRBV2	TRBD1	.	TGTGCCAGCAGTCTAGACAGGGTATACCAAGAGACCCAGTACTTC	CASSLDRVYQETQYF
TRBJ2-1	TRBV28	.	.	TGTGCCAGCAGTTCGGGACTCCCTAGGGATGAGCAGTTCTTC	CASSSGLPRDEQFF
TRBJ2-1	TRBV9	TRBD2	.	TGTGCCAGCAGCGGGGGGGGATACAATGAGCAGTTCTTC	CASSGGGYNEQFF
TRBJ2-4	TRBV10-3	.	.	TGTGCCATCAGTGAGGAGGGTTCAGCCAAAAACATTCAGTACTTC	CAISEEGSAKNIQYF